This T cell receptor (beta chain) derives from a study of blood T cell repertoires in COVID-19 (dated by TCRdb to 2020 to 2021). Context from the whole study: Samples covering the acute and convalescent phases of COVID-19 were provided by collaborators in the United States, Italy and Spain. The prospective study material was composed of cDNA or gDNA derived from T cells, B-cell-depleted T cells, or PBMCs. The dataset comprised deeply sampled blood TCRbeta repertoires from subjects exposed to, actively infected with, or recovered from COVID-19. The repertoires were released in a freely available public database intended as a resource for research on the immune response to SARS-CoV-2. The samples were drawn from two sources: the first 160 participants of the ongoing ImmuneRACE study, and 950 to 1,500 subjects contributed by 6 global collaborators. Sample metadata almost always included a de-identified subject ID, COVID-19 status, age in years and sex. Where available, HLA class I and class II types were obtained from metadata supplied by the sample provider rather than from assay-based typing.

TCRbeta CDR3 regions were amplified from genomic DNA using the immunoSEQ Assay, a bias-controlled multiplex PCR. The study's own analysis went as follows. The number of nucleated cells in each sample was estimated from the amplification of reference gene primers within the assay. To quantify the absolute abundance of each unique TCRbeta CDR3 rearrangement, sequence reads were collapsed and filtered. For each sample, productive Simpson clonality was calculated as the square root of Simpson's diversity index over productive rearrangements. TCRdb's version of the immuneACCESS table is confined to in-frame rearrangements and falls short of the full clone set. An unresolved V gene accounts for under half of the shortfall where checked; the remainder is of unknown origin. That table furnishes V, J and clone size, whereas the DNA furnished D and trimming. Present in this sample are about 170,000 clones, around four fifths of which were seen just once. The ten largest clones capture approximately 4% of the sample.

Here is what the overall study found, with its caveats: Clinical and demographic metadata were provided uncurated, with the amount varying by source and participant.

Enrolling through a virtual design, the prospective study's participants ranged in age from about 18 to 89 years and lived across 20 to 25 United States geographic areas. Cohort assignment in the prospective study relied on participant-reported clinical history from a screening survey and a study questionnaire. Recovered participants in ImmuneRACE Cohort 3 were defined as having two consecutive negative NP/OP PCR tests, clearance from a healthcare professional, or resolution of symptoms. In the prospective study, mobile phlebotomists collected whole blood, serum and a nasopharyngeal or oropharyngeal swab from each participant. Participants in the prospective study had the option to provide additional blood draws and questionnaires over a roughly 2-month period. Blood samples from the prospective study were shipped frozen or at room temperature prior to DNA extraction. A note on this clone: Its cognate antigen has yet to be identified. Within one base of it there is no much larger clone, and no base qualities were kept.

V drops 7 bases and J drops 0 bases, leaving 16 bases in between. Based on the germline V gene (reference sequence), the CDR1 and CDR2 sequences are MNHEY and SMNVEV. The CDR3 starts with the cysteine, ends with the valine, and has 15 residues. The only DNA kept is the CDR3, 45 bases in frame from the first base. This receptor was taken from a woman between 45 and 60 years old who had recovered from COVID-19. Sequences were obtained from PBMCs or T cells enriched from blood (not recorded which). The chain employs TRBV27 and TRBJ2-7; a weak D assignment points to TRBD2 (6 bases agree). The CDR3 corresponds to CASTLRPGSSYEQYV. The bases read TGTGCCAGCACCCTGCGTCCCGGGAGCTCCTACGAGCAGTACGTC.